Below, 21 T cell receptor beta chains from the same sample are listed, as sequenced in a study of blood T cell repertoires in COVID-19. Profiled with immunoSEQ multiplex PCR; TCRdb holds only in-frame clones, not every one. The table records around 290,000 clones, 88% of them present only once. Sequencing was done on a sample of PBMCs or T cells enriched from blood (not recorded which). The receptors were gathered from a woman aged 55-75 years in a cohort exposed to, infected with or recovered from COVID-19 (not recorded which).

The J gene is TRBJ2-5, the V gene TRBV7-9; a weak D match, TRBD2 (5 bases). Trimming took 3 bases from V and 2 from J, leaving 10 bases between them. The CDR3 loop spans 14 amino acids. Germline V gene data show CDR1 as SEHNR and CDR2 as FQNEAQ (reference sequence). The CDR3 DNA reads TGTGCCAGCAGCTTCGACTACCTACAAGAGACCCAGTACTTC. This encodes CASSFDYLQETQYF.

This rearrangement joins TRBV11-2 to TRBJ2-7, with a possible D match to TRBD2 (5 bases). The germline gives CDR1 SGHAT, CDR2 FQNNGV. This CDR3 is built from 13 residues. V was clipped by 1 base and J by 3 bases, with 7 bases between them. The CDR3 coding sequence is TGTGCCAGCAGCTTAGCGGGGAACTACGAGCAGTACTTC. This codes for CASSLAGNYEQYF.

The rearrangement links TRBV29-1 to TRBJ2-5; 7 bases are shared with TRBD2. The germline CDR1 and CDR2 sequences are SQVTM and ANQGSEA. V lost 0 bases, J lost 5 bases, and 9 bases stayed unmatched. The CDR3 is 15 residues long. The CDR3 region is CSVEDFAGSGETQYF. The CDR3 nucleotides read TGCAGCGTTGAAGATTTTGCGGGTAGCGGGGAGACCCAGTACTTC. The whole variable domain, filled in from reference TRBV29-1 and TRBJ2-5, reads SAVISQKPSRDICQRGTSLTIQCQVDSQVTMMFWYRQQPGQSLTLIATANQGSEATYESGFVIDKFPISRPNLTFSTLTVSNMSPEDSSIYLCSVEDFAGSGETQYFGPGTRLLVL.

This chain connects TRBV27 to TRBJ2-1; D gene uncertain. V was shortened by 5 bases and J by 8 bases, with 10 bases between the two germline ends. The CDR3 length is 12 residues. The germline V gene has CDR1 MNHEY and CDR2 SMNVEV (reference sequence). The CDR3 sequence: CASSPPADEQFF. CDR3 DNA: TGTGCCAGCAGTCCCCCGGCGGATGAGCAGTTCTTC.

V usage is TRBV11-2 and J usage is TRBJ2-3, with 16 bases matching TRBD2. Germline values: CDR1 SGHAT, CDR2 FQNNGV. There are 18 residues in the CDR3. The V gene end was trimmed by 5 bases and the J gene end by 4 bases; junction bases not matched to a gene: 9. In nucleotides, the CDR3 is TGTGCCAGCAGCCCCGGGACTAGCGGGAGGGTTAACGCAGATACGCAGTATTTT. This codes for CASSPGTSGRVNADTQYF.

A single count supports this clone. The V and J genes are TRBV10-2 and TRBJ2-7; 10 bases are shared with TRBD1. The CDR3 has 15 amino acids. Germline CDR1 is WSHSY and CDR2 is SAAADI. V dropped 2 bases and J dropped 6; count of bases not matched to a gene: 7. The DNA for the CDR3 is TGCGCCAGCAGTGAGCCCGGGACAGGGGTGGGCGAGCAGTACTTC. Its protein product is CASSEPGTGVGEQYF.

The V gene is TRBV11-2, the J gene TRBJ1-6, with a tentative D call TRBD1 (5 bases). The CDR3 is 16 residues long. Germline V CDR1 and CDR2: SGHAT, FQNNGV. V was trimmed by 0 bases and J by 7 bases, leaving 13 bases between them. CDR3 loop: CASSLDSRARNSPLHF. CDR3 DNA sequence: TGTGCCAGCAGCTTAGACTCCAGGGCCCGGAATTCACCCCTCCACTTT.

This clone occurred once. The V gene is TRBV5-1, the J gene TRBJ1-4, with 7 bases fitting TRBD1. V gave up 4 bases and J gave up 1 base; unmatched junction bases: 4. Germline CDR1 SGHRS, CDR2 YFSETQ. CDR3 size: 15 residues. The CDR3 coding sequence is TGCGCCAGCAGCAAAAGACAGGGAACTAATGAAAAACTGTTTTTT. Translation gives CASSKRQGTNEKLFF.

This clone was picked up many times. The chain is built from TRBV14 and TRBJ2-2, with 8 bases aligning to TRBD2. The trim removed 2 bases at V and 7 bases at J, leaving 12 bases unmatched. This CDR3 is built from 17 residues. The germline gives CDR1 SGHDN, CDR2 FVKESK. The CDR3, as DNA: TGTGCCAGCAGCCAAACGGGAGGGCCGCAATTTGGCGGGGAGCTGTTTTTT. As protein: CASSQTGGPQFGGELFF.

The chain uses TRBV15 and TRBJ2-1; 7 nucleotides agree with TRBD2. J lost 2 bases, V lost 0 bases, and 13 bases had no gene match. The CDR3 is made up of 19 amino acids. Germline CDR1 LNHNV, CDR2 YYDKDF (reference sequence). The CDR3 loop is CATSRDWTTSSGTYNEQFF. CDR3 nucleotide sequence: TGTGCCACCAGCAGAGATTGGACTACTTCTAGCGGAACCTACAATGAGCAGTTCTTC.

The CDR3 sequence: CASSLLLSGNTIYF. The CDR3 bases are TGTGCCAGCAGCTTGCTACTTTCTGGAAACACCATATATTTT. The genes are TRBV5-8 and TRBJ1-3, with D unresolved. From germline, CDR1 is SGHTS and CDR2 YDEGEE. There are 14 residues in the CDR3. V lost 1 base and J lost 1, with 6 bases in between.

The chain is built from TRBV12-2 and TRBJ1-5; TRBD1 is taken as the D call from the table, unchecked against the DNA. TRBV12-2 is classified as a pseudogene. This CDR3 contains 19 residues. CDR3 in amino acids: CASRLNRDRERESNQPQHF. The CDR3 DNA reads TGTGCAAGTCGCCTGAACCGGGACAGGGAAAGGGAGAGCAATCAGCCCCAGCATTTT.

The chain recombines TRBV29-1 with TRBJ2-1, with 10 nucleotides matching TRBD1. V shed 7 bases and J 6 bases; nucleotides not matched to a gene: 9. The length of the CDR3 is 14 residues. Germline CDR1 is SQVTM and CDR2 is ANQGSEA. The CDR3 is CSADRDRGVNEQFF. The CDR3 coding sequence is TGCAGCGCCGACCGGGACAGGGGTGTCAATGAGCAGTTCTTC.

This rearrangement joins TRBV30 to TRBJ1-2; D unresolved. The CDR3 loop spans 13 amino acids. With 0 bases removed from V and 2 bases from J, the gap between germline ends came to 7 bases. Germline-derived CDR1 and CDR2 are GTSNPN and SVGIG (reference sequence). The CDR3 spells CAWSVQYNYGYTF. The CDR3 coding sequence is TGTGCCTGGAGTGTACAGTACAACTATGGCTACACCTTC.

J is TRBJ1-2 and V is TRBV6-6, with TRBD1 as a possible D gene (6 bases). The CDR3 covers 15 residues. Germline V CDR1 and CDR2: MNHNY, SVGAGI (reference sequence). Between the trimmed V and J ends, which lost 8 bases and 0 bases, there was a span of 16 bases. CDR3 region: CASSIAGATNYGYTF. The CDR3 bases are TGTGCCAGCTCTATTGCGGGGGCGACTAACTATGGCTACACCTTC.

This clone was seen once. The J gene is TRBJ2-1, the V gene TRBV7-3, with 10 bases aligning to TRBD2. Losses at the gene ends were 5 bases for V and 8 bases for J; bases not matched to a gene: 12. This CDR3 is 16 amino acids long. CDR1 and CDR2 from the germline V gene are SGHTA and FQGTGA. The CDR3 DNA is TGTGCCAGCAGCCCTCAGGGGCTAGCGGGAGTGGATGAGCAGTTCTTC. Translating it yields CASSPQGLAGVDEQFF.

The rearrangement links TRBV3-1 (or the pseudogene TRBV3-2) to TRBJ2-7; 12 bases fit TRBD2. The CDR3 runs 15 residues. The V gene's germline CDR1 is LGHDT and CDR2 YNNKEL (reference sequence). With 1 base clipped from V and 5 bases from J, the junction kept 3 bases outside the gene matches. In DNA, the CDR3 is TGTGCCAGCAGCCAAGGACTAGCGGGAGTGAACGAGCAGTACTTC. This sequence encodes CASSQGLAGVNEQYF.

The chain carries TRBV10-1 and TRBJ2-7; D perhaps matches TRBD1 (5 bases). Per germline, CDR1 WNHNN and CDR2 SYGVQD (reference sequence). This CDR3 spans 16 amino acids. Trimming pared 0 bases from V and 0 bases from J, leaving 12 bases between. CDR3 coding DNA: TGCGCCAGCAGTGAGTCACTCAGGGCCCGCTCCTACGAGCAGTACTTC. It encodes CASSESLRARSYEQYF.

The V gene is TRBV24-1, the J gene TRBJ2-1, with a weak D call TRBD2 (6 bases). The germline V and J ends were trimmed by 5 bases and 8 bases, with 15 bases remaining between them. This CDR3 has 14 amino acids. Germline lookup yields CDR1 KGHDR and CDR2 SFDVKD. The CDR3 loop is CATSGAGSRDEQFF. The CDR3 nucleotides read TGTGCCACCAGTGGAGCGGGTAGTAGGGATGAGCAGTTCTTC.

The V and J genes are TRBV12-3 or TRBV12-4 and TRBJ2-2; D gene ambiguous. This CDR3 is 12 amino acids long. The V and J ends lost 7 bases and 9 bases respectively, with 12 bases between them. The CDR3 DNA sequence: TGTGCCAGCACCTCTATAGTTAGGGAGCTGTTTTTT. Translation gives CASTSIVRELFF.

J is TRBJ1-2 and V is TRBV5-1; 10 positions agree with TRBD1. Per germline, CDR1 SGHRS and CDR2 YFSETQ. Trimming removed 2 bases from V and 6 bases from J; junction bases left unmatched: 4. The CDR3 is 14 residues long. CDR3 sequence (DNA): TGCGCCAGCAGCTTCCCGGGACAGGGGAATGGCTACACCTTC. Translated: CASSFPGQGNGYTF.